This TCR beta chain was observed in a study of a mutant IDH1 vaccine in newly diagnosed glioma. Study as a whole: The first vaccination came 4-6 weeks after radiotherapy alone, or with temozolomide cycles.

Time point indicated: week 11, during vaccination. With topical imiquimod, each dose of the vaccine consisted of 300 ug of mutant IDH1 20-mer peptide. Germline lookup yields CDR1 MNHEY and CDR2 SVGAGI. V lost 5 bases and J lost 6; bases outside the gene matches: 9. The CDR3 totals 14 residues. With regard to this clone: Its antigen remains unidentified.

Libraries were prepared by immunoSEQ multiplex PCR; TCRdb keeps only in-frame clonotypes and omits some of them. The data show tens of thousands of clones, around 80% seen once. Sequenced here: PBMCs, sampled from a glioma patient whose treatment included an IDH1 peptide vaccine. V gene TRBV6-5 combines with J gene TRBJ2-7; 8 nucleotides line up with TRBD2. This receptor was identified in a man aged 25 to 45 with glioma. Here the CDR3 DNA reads TGTGCCAGCAGTGGTAATCGGGGGGGCGCCGAGCAGTACTTC. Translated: CASSGNRGGAEQYF.